Following are 25 T cell receptor beta chains from one sample sequenced in a study of cytomegalovirus exposure and HLA in healthy donors. PCR was performed using 60 Vbeta and 13 Jbeta primers. Sequenced by immunoSEQ multiplex PCR; TCRdb stores in-frame clones only, minus some. Of 140,000 to 150,000 clones listed, around 78% are singletons. Sequenced input: PBMCs. Receptor source: a woman between 18 and 29 years old in good health and CMV-seropositive.

The CDR3 DNA is TGTGCCTGGAGTGGAGTCATGGGAGTCGACAGGGAAGCTTTCTTT. Translating gives CAWSGVMGVDREAFF. The chain joins TRBV30 to TRBJ1-1, with D tentatively TRBD1 (6 bases). The CDR3 sequence is 15 residues long. Looked up from germline, CDR1 is GTSNPN and CDR2 is SVGIG (reference sequence). V was pared by 1 base and J by 8 bases, with 20 bases between.

The V gene is TRBV29-1, the J gene TRBJ2-5; TRBD2 is a possible D gene (6 bases). The V gene's germline CDR1 is SQVTM and CDR2 ANQGSEA. This CDR3 spans 13 amino acids. V was pared by 5 bases and J by 4 bases, with 14 bases between. CDR3 amino acids: CSVKPQGGETQYF. In DNA, the CDR3 is TGCAGCGTTAAGCCCCAGGGAGGAGAGACCCAGTACTTC.

The V and J genes are TRBV9 and TRBJ2-3; 8 nucleotides match TRBD2. Per the germline V gene, CDR1 is SGDLS and CDR2 is YYNGEE. This CDR3 spans 15 amino acids. V shed 0 bases and J 2 bases; nucleotides not matched to a gene: 2. CDR3 bases: TGTGCCAGCAGCGTAGACGGGGGGGCCACAGATACGCAGTATTTT. This gives the protein CASSVDGGATDTQYF.

As regards this clone: The sample contains more than one DNA sequence encoding this CDR3. The rearrangement joins TRBV5-1 to TRBJ2-1, with a weak D call TRBD1 (6 bases). The CDR3 totals 13 residues. Per germline, CDR1 SGHRS and CDR2 YFSETQ. V was shortened by 5 bases and J by 4 bases, with 10 bases between the two germline ends. CDR3 loop: CASSLQGYNEQFF. CDR3 coding DNA: TGCGCCAGCAGTCTTCAGGGGTACAATGAGCAGTTCTTC.

The genes are TRBV19 and TRBJ2-1; 14 bases align to TRBD2. Germline loops: CDR1 LNHDA, CDR2 SQIVND (reference sequence). The CDR3 has 15 residues. V gave up 5 bases and J gave up 7 bases; unmatched junction bases: 4. CDR3 coding DNA: TGTGCCAGTAGTCGGACTAGCGGGGGGAGGAATGAGCAGTTCTTC. Protein sequence: CASSRTSGGRNEQFF.

This clone was observed a few times. The chain joins TRBV7-2 to TRBJ2-3; D not certain. CDR1 and CDR2 (germline): SGHTA, FQGNSA. V shed 6 bases and J shed 0 bases, with 7 bases lying between them. This CDR3 is built from 13 residues. CDR3 sequence: CASRRTSTDTQYF. DNA of the CDR3: TGTGCCAGCAGGCGAACTAGCACAGATACGCAGTATTTT.

The rearrangement links TRBV15 to TRBJ2-3; 9 bases match TRBD1. V gave up 10 bases and J gave up 0 bases; unmatched junction bases: 2. Germline-derived CDR1 and CDR2 are LNHNV and YYDKDF (reference sequence). This CDR3 is built from 13 residues. The CDR3 sequence is CASGTGSTDTQYF. As DNA, the CDR3 is TGTGCCAGCGGGACAGGGAGCACAGATACGCAGTATTTT.

This clone has more than one count but fewer than ten. The V call is TRBV6-6, the J call TRBJ2-7; D perhaps matches TRBD1 (6 bases). V dropped 5 bases and J dropped 0 bases, with 14 bases sitting between them. This CDR3 is built from 15 residues. From germline, CDR1 is MNHNY and CDR2 SVGAGI (reference sequence). The CDR3 DNA reads TGTGCCAGCAGTCCGGACAGTTCCGACTCCTACGAGCAGTACTTC. As protein: CASSPDSSDSYEQYF.

This clone was detected only a few times. The J gene is TRBJ2-5, the V gene TRBV6-5, with D possibly matching TRBD1 (6 bases). Trimming stripped 4 bases from V and 3 bases from J, with 15 bases between. In germline, CDR1 is MNHEY, CDR2 SVGAGI. This CDR3 is 15 amino acids long. DNA for the CDR3: TGTGCCAGCAGTTCCCGGGGCTACAGGGAAGAGACCCAGTACTTC. Translating it yields CASSSRGYREETQYF.

V gene TRBV30 combines with J gene TRBJ1-2; TRBD1 might be the D (6 bases). CDR3 size: 14 residues. Germline CDR1 GTSNPN, CDR2 SVGIG (reference sequence). The ends were cut back, 4 bases at V and 0 bases at J, with 12 bases in the middle. The CDR3 sequence is CAWMWGLANYGYTF. CDR3 sequence (DNA): TGTGCCTGGATGTGGGGGCTAGCTAACTATGGCTACACCTTC.

The chain combines TRBV25-1 with TRBJ2-5, with 7 bases aligning to TRBD2. Trimming at V came to 6 bases and at J to 5 bases, leaving 12 bases not matched to a gene. Germline lookup yields CDR1 MGHDK and CDR2 SYGVNS. CDR3 length: 15 residues. The chain's CDR3 is CASSEEGLGTETQYF. In DNA form, the CDR3 reads TGTGCCAGCAGCGAAGAAGGACTAGGGACGGAGACCCAGTACTTC.

This sequence joins TRBV5-4 and TRBJ2-1; TRBD1 is a possible D gene (5 bases). The germline V and J ends were trimmed by 2 bases and 4 bases, with 10 bases remaining between them. Germline CDR1 reads SGHNT; CDR2 reads YYREEE (reference sequence). There are 14 residues in the CDR3. The CDR3 is CASSLRGPYNEQFF. CDR3 bases: TGTGCCAGCAGCTTAAGGGGCCCATACAATGAGCAGTTCTTC.

The V gene is TRBV11-2, the J gene TRBJ2-5, with 7 bases matching TRBD1. The CDR3 has 13 amino acids. The germline V gene has CDR1 SGHAT and CDR2 FQNNGV. V trimming: 2 bases; J trimming: 4 bases; junction bases outside the gene matches: 1. Here the CDR3 reads CASSLNRGETQYF. The CDR3 nucleotides are TGTGCCAGCAGCTTAAACAGGGGAGAGACCCAGTACTTC. Drawing the rest from reference TRBV11-2 and TRBJ2-5, the complete variable domain is EAGVAQSPRYKIIEKRQSVAFWCNPISGHATLYWYQQILGQGPKLLIQFQNNGVVDDSQLPKDRFSAERLKGVDSTLKIQPAKLEDSAVYLCASSLNRGETQYFGPGTRLLVL.

The CDR3 protein is CASSEGLATDTQYF. Written as DNA, the CDR3 is TGTGCCAGCAGTGAGGGACTAGCAACAGATACGCAGTATTTT. The genes are TRBV6-1 and TRBJ2-3; 9 bases agree with TRBD2. Germline CDR1 MNHNS, CDR2 SASEGT. This CDR3 spans 14 amino acids. The V and J ends lost 3 bases and 3 bases, in that order; junction bases with no gene match: 1.

J is TRBJ1-5 and V is TRBV30; 8 bases are shared with TRBD1. The germline gives CDR1 GTSNPN, CDR2 SVGIG (reference sequence). This CDR3 has 15 residues. V lost 0 bases, J lost 4 bases, and 5 bases stayed unmatched. CDR3 amino acids: CAWSVAGGRNQPQHF. In nucleotides, the CDR3 is TGTGCCTGGAGTGTAGCAGGGGGCAGGAATCAGCCCCAGCATTTT.

J is TRBJ1-5 and V is TRBV7-9; the match to TRBD1 covers 9 bases. CDR1 is SEHNR, CDR2 FQNEAQ, per germline (reference sequence). The CDR3 is 15 residues long. The V gene end was trimmed by 4 bases and the J gene end by 8 bases; junction bases not matched to a gene: 9. As DNA, the CDR3 is TGTGCCAGCAGCTACGACACAGGGGGCGCGGAGCCCCAGCATTTT. Translated, it gives CASSYDTGGAEPQHF.

This chain joins TRBV6-5 and TRBJ1-1; possibly TRBD1 for D (6 bases). Deletions cut 5 bases from V and 2 bases from J, with 12 bases between. CDR1 and CDR2 (germline): MNHEY, SVGAGI. The CDR3 covers 14 residues. CDR3 loop: CASSEQGLNTEAFF. As DNA, the CDR3 is TGTGCCAGCAGTGAACAGGGCCTTAACACTGAAGCTTTCTTT.

In its sample, this clone was seen a few times. This chain connects TRBV4-2 to TRBJ1-1; D is uncertain. Germline loops: CDR1 LGHNA, CDR2 YNFKEQ. CDR3 size: 14 residues. V was pared by 1 base and J by 1 base, with 7 bases between. The CDR3 loop is CASSQVEGNTEAFF. CDR3 nucleotide sequence: TGTGCCAGCAGCCAAGTTGAGGGGAACACTGAAGCTTTCTTT.

This rearrangement joins TRBV6-6 to TRBJ1-2, with D perhaps matching TRBD1 (5 bases). Trimming removed 6 bases at V and 11 bases at J, with 19 bases between. The CDR3 is 13 amino acids. Germline loops: CDR1 MNHNY, CDR2 SVGAGI (reference sequence). The CDR3 sequence: CASRQTAPRWYTF. The CDR3 coding sequence is TGTGCCAGCAGGCAGACAGCGCCAAGGTGGTACACCTTC.

This clone was recorded only once. This sequence joins TRBV7-9 and TRBJ2-7, with D possibly TRBD1 on 6 matching bases. Trimming cost V 3 bases and J 1 base, with 10 bases left between them. CDR3 size: 14 residues. Germline loops: CDR1 SEHNR, CDR2 FQNEAQ (reference sequence). CDR3 amino acids: CASSFTTGSYEQYF. CDR3 sequence (DNA): TGTGCCAGCAGCTTTACCACAGGGTCCTACGAGCAGTACTTC.

V gene TRBV6-6 combines with J gene TRBJ1-2; possibly TRBD1 for D (5 bases). Per germline, CDR1 MNHNY and CDR2 SVGAGI (reference sequence). The ends were cut back, 6 bases at V and 8 bases at J, with 22 bases in the middle. The CDR3 is 15 residues long. In nucleotides, the CDR3 is TGTGCCAGCAGAGCTCAGGGCACCGGCCGTTCCGGCTACACCTTC. It encodes CASRAQGTGRSGYTF.

The chain employs TRBV5-4 and TRBJ1-5, with D possibly matching TRBD1 (5 bases). The CDR3 consists of 12 residues. The V and J ends lost 2 bases and 11 bases respectively, with 11 bases between them. The V gene's germline CDR1 is SGHNT and CDR2 YYREEE (reference sequence). This CDR3 is CASSFDQGAQHF. In DNA, the CDR3 is TGTGCCAGCAGCTTCGACCAGGGTGCCCAGCATTTT.

V usage is TRBV4-3 and J usage is TRBJ2-5, with 8 bases identical to TRBD2. V was clipped by 0 bases and J by 5 bases; unmatched bases: 11. Germline CDR1 and CDR2: LGHNA and YSLEER. This CDR3 contains 17 residues. The CDR3 coding sequence is TGCGCCAGCAGCCAAGATCGGGGGGGAGGGAATGGGGAGACCCAGTACTTC. Translation: CASSQDRGGGNGETQYF.

V usage is TRBV6-1 and J usage is TRBJ2-5; 9 bases match TRBD1. The V segment lost 7 bases and the J segment 9 bases; nucleotides outside the gene matches: 9. CDR1 is MNHNS, CDR2 SASEGT, per germline. CDR3 length: 13 amino acids. CDR3: CASNPDRGSAQYF. The CDR3 DNA sequence: TGTGCCAGCAACCCGGACAGGGGCTCGGCCCAGTACTTC.

The table lists this clone with a few counts. The chain joins TRBV12-5 to TRBJ1-6, with 7 nucleotides matching TRBD1. V lost 0 bases to trimming and J lost 9 bases; unmatched junction nucleotides: 8. The length of the CDR3 is 16 residues. Germline V lookup: CDR1 LGHNT, CDR2 FRNRAP. The CDR3 nucleotides are TGTGCTAGTGGTTTGGTCGGAAGGGGGCTGAGTTCACCCCTCCACTTT. Residues: CASGLVGRGLSSPLHF.